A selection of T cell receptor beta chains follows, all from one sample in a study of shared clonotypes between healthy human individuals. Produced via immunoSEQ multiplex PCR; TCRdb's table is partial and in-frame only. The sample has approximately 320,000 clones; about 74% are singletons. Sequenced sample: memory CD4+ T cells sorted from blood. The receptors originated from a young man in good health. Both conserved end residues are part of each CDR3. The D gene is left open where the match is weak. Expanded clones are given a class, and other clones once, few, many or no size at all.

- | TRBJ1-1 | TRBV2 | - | CASKKGRLGQTEAFF | TGTGCCAGCAAGAAGGGACGATTGGGGCAGACTGAAGCTTTCTTT
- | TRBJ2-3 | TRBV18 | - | CASSPPTFTDTQYF | TGTGCCAGCTCACCCCCAACCTTCACAGATACGCAGTATTTT
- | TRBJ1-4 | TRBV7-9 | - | CASSSGGQGEKLFF | TGTGCCAGCAGCTCTGGGGGGCAGGGGGAAAAACTGTTTTTT
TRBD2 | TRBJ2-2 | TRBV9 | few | CASSVGLADPTGELFF | TGTGCCAGCAGCGTAGGTCTAGCGGATCCCACCGGGGAGCTGTTTTTT
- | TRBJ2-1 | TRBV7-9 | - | CASSFFPSPGQFF | TGTGCCAGCAGCTTCTTCCCTTCGCCAGGCCAGTTCTTC
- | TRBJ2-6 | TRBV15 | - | CATSRGGSNPGANVLTF | TGTGCCACCAGCAGAGGCGGCAGTAACCCCGGGGCCAACGTCCTGACTTTC
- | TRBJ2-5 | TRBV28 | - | CASKHPRGRPQETQYF | TGTGCCAGCAAACACCCCCGGGGCAGGCCTCAAGAGACCCAGTACTTC
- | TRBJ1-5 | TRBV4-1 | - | CASSPGEWDTSNQPQHF | TGCGCCAGCAGCCCCGGGGAGTGGGATACGAGCAATCAGCCCCAGCATTTT
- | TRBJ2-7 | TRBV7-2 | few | CASSPGLRSSYEQYF | TGTGCCAGCAGCCCCGGACTTAGGAGCTCCTACGAGCAGTACTTC
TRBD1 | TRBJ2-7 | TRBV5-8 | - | CASSPTGPSYEQYF | TGTGCCAGCAGCCCGACAGGGCCGTCCTACGAGCAGTACTTC
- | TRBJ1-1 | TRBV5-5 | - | CASSPELVGSNTEAFF | TGTGCCAGCAGCCCTGAATTGGTTGGGTCGAACACTGAAGCTTTCTTT
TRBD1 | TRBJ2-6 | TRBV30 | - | CAWTRDRVSSGANVLTF | TGTGCCTGGACCCGGGACAGGGTGTCTTCGGGGGCCAACGTCCTGACTTTC
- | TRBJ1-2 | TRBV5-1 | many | CASSLAGSDYGYTF | TGCGCCAGCAGCTTGGCGGGGAGCGACTATGGCTACACCTTC
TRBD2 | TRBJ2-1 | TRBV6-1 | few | CASSGTSGRAGYNEQFF | TGTGCCAGCAGTGGTACTAGCGGGAGGGCCGGGTACAATGAGCAGTTCTTC
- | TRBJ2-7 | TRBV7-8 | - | CASTPSRTVFYEQYF | TGTGCCAGCACCCCCTCCAGGACAGTATTCTACGAGCAGTACTTC
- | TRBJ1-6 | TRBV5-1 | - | CASSPGTGSDSPLHF | TGCGCCAGCAGCCCAGGGACTGGGTCTGATTCACCCCTCCACTTT
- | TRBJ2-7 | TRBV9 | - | CASSVADLYEQYF | TGTGCCAGCAGCGTAGCGGATCTCTACGAGCAGTACTTC
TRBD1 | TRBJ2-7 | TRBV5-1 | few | CASSLGTGPSYEQYF | TGCGCCAGCAGCTTAGGGACAGGGCCTTCCTACGAGCAGTACTTC
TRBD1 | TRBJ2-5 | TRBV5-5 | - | CASSLPSGGYRETQYF | TGTGCCAGCAGCTTGCCGTCAGGGGGTTATCGAGAGACCCAGTACTTC
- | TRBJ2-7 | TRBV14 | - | CASSEPGRAYEQYF | TGTGCCAGCAGCGAACCCGGGAGAGCCTACGAGCAGTACTTC
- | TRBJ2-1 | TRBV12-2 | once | CASRPLSPQPSGGMSSYNEQFF | TGTGCAAGTCGCCCTTTGTCTCCACAACCCAGCGGGGGGATGAGCTCCTACAATGAGCAGTTCTTC
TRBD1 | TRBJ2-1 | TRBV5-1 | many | CASSLPTGGPYNEQFF | TGCGCCAGCAGCCTCCCCACAGGGGGACCGTACAATGAGCAGTTCTTC
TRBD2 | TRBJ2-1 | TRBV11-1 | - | CASSFPTSGRFYNEQFF | TGTGCCAGCAGCTTCCCGACTAGCGGGAGATTTTACAATGAGCAGTTCTTC
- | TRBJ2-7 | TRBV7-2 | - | CASSGRDPGLREQYF | TGTGCCAGCAGCGGACGGGACCCCGGTCTCCGCGAGCAGTACTTC
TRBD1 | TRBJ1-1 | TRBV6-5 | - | CASSLDRVNTEAFF | TGTGCCAGCAGTCTAGACAGGGTGAACACTGAAGCTTTCTTT
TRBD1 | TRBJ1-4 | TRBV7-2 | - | CASGRDRALGEKLFF | TGTGCCAGCGGCCGGGACAGGGCCCTTGGAGAAAAACTGTTTTTT
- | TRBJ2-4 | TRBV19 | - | CASTSTRAKNIQYF | TGTGCCAGTACCTCTACAAGAGCCAAAAACATTCAGTACTTC
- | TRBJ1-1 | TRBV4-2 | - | CASSQDFRTMNTEAFF | TGTGCCAGCAGCCAAGATTTTAGAACCATGAACACTGAAGCTTTCTTT
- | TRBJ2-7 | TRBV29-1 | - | CSVSQGPYEQYF | TGCAGCGTTTCCCAGGGTCCCTACGAGCAGTACTTC
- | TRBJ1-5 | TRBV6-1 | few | CASSYRQPQPQHF | TGTGCCAGCAGCTACAGACAGCCTCAGCCCCAGCATTTT
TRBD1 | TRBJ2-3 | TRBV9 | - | CASNIRGGDGTDTQYF | TGTGCCAGCAACATTCGAGGGGGCGATGGGACAGATACGCAGTATTTT
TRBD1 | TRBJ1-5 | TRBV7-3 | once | CASSSAVRDREYCQPQHF | TGTGCCAGCAGCTCGGCGGTAAGGGACAGGGAGTATTGTCAGCCCCAGCATTTT
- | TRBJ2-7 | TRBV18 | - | CASSPQGTSLGEQYF | TGTGCCAGCTCACCGCAGGGGACCTCACTGGGCGAGCAGTACTTC
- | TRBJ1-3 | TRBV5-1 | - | CASSSRDQGKGNTIYF | TGCGCCAGCAGCTCGAGGGACCAGGGGAAAGGAAACACCATATATTTT
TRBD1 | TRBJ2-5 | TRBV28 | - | CASRPTGLETQYF | TGTGCCAGCAGACCGACAGGGTTAGAGACCCAGTACTTC
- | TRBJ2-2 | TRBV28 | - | CASSLVAGDTGELFF | TGTGCCAGCAGTCTTGTAGCCGGGGACACCGGGGAGCTGTTTTTT
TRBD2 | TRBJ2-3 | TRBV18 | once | CASSPRTSGLEIDTQYF | TGTGCCAGCTCACCACGGACGTCGGGACTAGAAATAGATACGCAGTATTTT
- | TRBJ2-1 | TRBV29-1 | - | CSARTAVGDYNEQFF | TGCAGCGCCCGGACCGCAGTGGGGGACTACAATGAGCAGTTCTTC
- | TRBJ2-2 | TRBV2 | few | CASLDGQRGDTGELFF | TGTGCCAGCCTGGACGGCCAGAGGGGGGACACCGGGGAGCTGTTTTTT
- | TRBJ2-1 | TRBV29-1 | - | CSVEAMGGGYNEQFF | TGCAGCGTTGAAGCGATGGGAGGAGGTTACAATGAGCAGTTCTTC
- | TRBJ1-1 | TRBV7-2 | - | CASSYMNTEAFF | TGTGCCAGCAGTTACATGAACACTGAAGCTTTCTTT
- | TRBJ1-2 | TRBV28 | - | CASTSRMNYGYTF | TGTGCCAGCACGTCCAGGATGAACTATGGCTACACCTTC
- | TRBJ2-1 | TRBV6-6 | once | CASRSSSYNEQFF | TGTGCCAGCAGGAGTAGCTCCTACAATGAGCAGTTCTTC
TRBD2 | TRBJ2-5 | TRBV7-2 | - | CASSSPSGSILKTQYF | TGTGCCAGCAGCTCACCTAGCGGGAGTATATTGAAGACCCAGTACTTC
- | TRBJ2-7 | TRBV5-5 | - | CASRPTLTSYEQYF | TGTGCCAGCAGGCCGACTCTAACTTCCTACGAGCAGTACTTC
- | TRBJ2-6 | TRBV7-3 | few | CASASGANVLTF | TGTGCCTCGGCCTCTGGGGCCAACGTCCTGACTTTC
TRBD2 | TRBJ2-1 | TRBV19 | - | CASSLREAWNEQFF | TGTGCCAGTAGTTTGCGGGAGGCTTGGAATGAGCAGTTCTTC
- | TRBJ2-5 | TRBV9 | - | CASSVVVGETQYF | TGTGCCAGCAGCGTAGTGGTGGGAGAGACCCAGTACTTC
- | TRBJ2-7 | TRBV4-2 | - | CASSQGADRYEQYF | TGTGCCAGCAGCCAAGGAGCGGACCGCTACGAGCAGTACTTC
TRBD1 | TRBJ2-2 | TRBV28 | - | CASYQRGTGASGELFF | TGTGCCAGCTATCAGAGAGGGACAGGGGCGTCCGGGGAGCTGTTTTTT
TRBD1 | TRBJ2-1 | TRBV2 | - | CASSSGGDNEQFF | TGTGCCAGCAGCTCAGGGGGTGACAATGAGCAGTTCTTC
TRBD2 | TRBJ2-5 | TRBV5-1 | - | CASSPGLAPVETQYF | TGCGCCAGCAGCCCCGGACTAGCCCCCGTGGAGACCCAGTACTTC
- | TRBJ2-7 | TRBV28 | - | CASRRDGEQYF | TGTGCCAGCAGGAGAGACGGCGAGCAGTACTTC
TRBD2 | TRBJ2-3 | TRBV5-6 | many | CASSFRGRGPDTQYF | TGTGCCAGCAGCTTTCGGGGGAGGGGCCCAGATACGCAGTATTTT
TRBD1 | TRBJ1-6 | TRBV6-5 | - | CASSSGTGALHF | TGTGCCAGCAGTTCCGGGACAGGGGCCCTCCACTTT